This TCR beta chain was documented in a study of control samples from healthy donors and cancer patients. Only in-frame clones appear in the TCRdb table, and some are missing; sequencing was by immunoSEQ multiplex PCR. The table has 50,000 or so clones, 90% to 95% seen once. Trimming took 2 bases from V and 3 from J, leaving 13 bases between them. The CDR3 has 14 residues. In germline, CDR1 is GTSNPN, CDR2 SVGIG (reference sequence). The clonotype was recovered from a man younger than 45 in good health. V and J are TRBV30 and TRBJ1-1; D uncertain. Sequenced material: blood. CDR3 DNA: TGTGCCTGGAGTCTTGGGGTAGGATACACTGAAGCTTTCTTT. Its protein product is CAWSLGVGYTEAFF.